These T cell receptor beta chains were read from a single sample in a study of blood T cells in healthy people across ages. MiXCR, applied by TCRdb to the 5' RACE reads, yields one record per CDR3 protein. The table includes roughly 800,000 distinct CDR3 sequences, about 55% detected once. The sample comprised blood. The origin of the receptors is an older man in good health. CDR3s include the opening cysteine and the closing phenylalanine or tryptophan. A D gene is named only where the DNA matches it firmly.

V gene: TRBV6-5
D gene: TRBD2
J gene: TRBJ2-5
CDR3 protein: CASSAGTSGKGNQYF

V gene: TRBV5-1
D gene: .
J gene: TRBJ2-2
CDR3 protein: CASRIALTNTGELFF

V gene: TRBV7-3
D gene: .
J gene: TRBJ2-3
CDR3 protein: CASSPLGPSTDTQYF

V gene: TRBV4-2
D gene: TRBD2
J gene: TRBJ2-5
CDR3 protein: CASSQVGLAGLQKRETQYF

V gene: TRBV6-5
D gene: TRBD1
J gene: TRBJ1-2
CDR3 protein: CASRYGQGRFGYTF

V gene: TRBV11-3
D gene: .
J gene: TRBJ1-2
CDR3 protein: CASSSRQPTFSYGYTF

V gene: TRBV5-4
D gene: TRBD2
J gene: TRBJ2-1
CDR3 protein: CASSDSRGRGDEQFF

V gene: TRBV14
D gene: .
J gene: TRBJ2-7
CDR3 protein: CASSQGRTLSYEQYF

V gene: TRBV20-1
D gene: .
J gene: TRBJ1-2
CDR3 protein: CSAIRGGNYGYTF

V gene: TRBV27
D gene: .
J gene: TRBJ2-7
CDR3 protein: CASSLERGRGTPYEQYF